The 24 T cell receptor beta chains below all came from one sample that was sequenced in a study of CD4 T cells in relation to SARS-CoV-2 and coronaviruses. Assay: immunoSEQ multiplex PCR; the TCRdb copy retains only in-frame clones and omits some. The sample has around 54,000 clones, just over 90% seen once. Sequencing was done on a sample of naive CD4+ T cells from PBMCs. Indicated subset: naive CD4+ T cells isolated by negative enrichment. The receptors were gathered from an adult with COVID-19.

The chain uses TRBV4-2 and TRBJ2-7, with 7 nucleotides matching TRBD2. Germline loops: CDR1 LGHNA, CDR2 YNFKEQ. Germline trimming cut 3 bases from V and 2 bases from J; bases unmatched to any gene: 7. The CDR3 sequence is 15 residues long. CDR3 region: CASSQAWGGTYEQYF. The CDR3 nucleotides read TGTGCCAGCAGCCAGGCCTGGGGGGGGACCTACGAGCAGTACTTC.

The chain couples TRBV12-3 or TRBV12-4 to TRBJ1-2; D not resolved. The ends were cut back, 2 bases at V and 4 bases at J, with 5 bases in the middle. The CDR3 consists of 12 residues. CDR3 in amino acids: CASSLRSYGYTF. The CDR3 region has the DNA TGTGCCAGCAGTTTACGATCCTATGGCTACACCTTC.

J is TRBJ2-7 and V is TRBV6-1; D tentatively fits TRBD1 or TRBD2 (5 bases each). V lost 2 bases and J 3 bases, leaving 8 bases between the germline ends. The germline CDR1 and CDR2 sequences are MNHNS and SASEGT. There are 13 residues in the CDR3. This CDR3 reads CASSERGDYEQYF. The CDR3, as DNA: TGTGCCAGCAGTGAAAGAGGGGACTACGAGCAGTACTTC.

This clone was counted once. CDR3: CASSRTSGRVITYEQYF. The CDR3 nucleotides read TGTGCCAGCAGTCGGACTAGCGGGAGGGTAATCACCTACGAGCAGTACTTC. The J gene is TRBJ2-7, the V gene TRBV6-2 or TRBV6-3; TRBD2 aligns across 15 bases. The CDR3 has 17 amino acids. Trimming cost V 5 bases and J 2 bases; bases outside gene matches: 7. Germline V gives CDR1 MNHEY, CDR2 SVGEGT.

The chain has TRBV7-2 and TRBJ1-3; D unclear. This CDR3 comprises 14 residues. Looked up from germline, CDR1 is SGHTA and CDR2 is FQGNSA. The V end was cut by 3 bases, the J end by 7 bases, with 13 bases between. In DNA form, the CDR3 reads TGTGCCAGCAGCTTTGCTTCTCCCAGTAACACCATATATTTT. Residues: CASSFASPSNTIYF.

This chain connects TRBV19 to TRBJ2-7, with D hard to call. Germline lookup yields CDR1 LNHDA and CDR2 SQIVND (reference sequence). This CDR3 comprises 11 residues. Trimming took 5 bases from V and 7 from J, leaving 9 bases between them. The CDR3 DNA reads TGTGCCAGTAGTGGCCCTCGGGAGCAGTACTTC. This gives the protein CASSGPREQYF.

This rearrangement joins TRBV11-3 to TRBJ2-3; 7 nucleotides agree with TRBD1. The V segment lost 4 bases and the J segment 4 bases; nucleotides outside the gene matches: 8. Germline V gene lookup returns CDR1 SGHNT and CDR2 YENEEA. This CDR3 is 15 amino acids long. CDR3 nucleotide sequence: TGTGCCAGCAGCTACCGAGGACAGGTCTCAGATACGCAGTATTTT. It is translated as CASSYRGQVSDTQYF.

In this sample, this clone turned up a few times. The chain combines TRBV21-1 with TRBJ2-7. TRBV21-1 is labeled a pseudogene. CDR3 length equals 8 residues. CDR3 nucleotides: TGTGCCAACTACGAGCAGTACTTC. It yields the protein CANYEQYF.

V is TRBV6-2 or TRBV6-3 and J is TRBJ2-1; no reliable D call. This CDR3 has 17 amino acids. Germline V gives CDR1 MNHEY, CDR2 SVGEGT. Trimming left V 0 bases short and J 5 bases short, with 17 bases between. The CDR3 here is CASSYSNPLRSHNEQFF. In DNA, the CDR3 is TGTGCCAGCAGTTACTCGAATCCCCTGAGGTCCCACAATGAGCAGTTCTTC.

The chain is built from TRBV2 and TRBJ1-6; TRBD1 might be the D (6 bases). This CDR3 spans 11 amino acids. Germline lookup yields CDR1 SNHLY and CDR2 FYNNEI. Trimming took off 10 bases at V and 9 bases at J, with 10 bases between the two ends. CDR3 bases: TGTGCCAAGGGGGGGACTTCACCCCTCCACTTT. It specifies CAKGGTSPLHF.

The gene calls are TRBV5-1 and TRBJ1-2, with 7 positions matching TRBD1. The CDR3 totals 15 residues. With V trimmed by 4 bases and J by 6 bases, 12 bases remained unmatched. Germline values: CDR1 SGHRS, CDR2 YFSETQ. The CDR3 sequence is CASSNRDSYLDGYTF. In DNA form, the CDR3 reads TGCGCCAGCAGCAACCGGGACAGCTACTTGGATGGCTACACCTTC.

The gene calls are TRBV6-2 or TRBV6-3 and TRBJ2-1; a weak D match, TRBD2 (6 bases). CDR3 length: 12 amino acids. V lost 6 bases and J lost 14, with 17 bases in between. Germline CDR1 reads MNHEY; CDR2 reads SVGEGT. CDR3 sequence (DNA): TGTGCCAGCAGCCGGACGACTAGTTCAAAGTTCTTC. As protein: CASSRTTSSKFF.

The chain recombines TRBV28 with TRBJ1-4; D not certain. The germline CDR1 and CDR2 sequences are MDHEN and SYDVKM. The V gene lost 5 bases and the J gene lost 5 bases, with 9 bases spanning the gap. The CDR3 is made up of 13 amino acids. The CDR3 DNA reads as TGTGCCAGCAGTAGGAGATTAAATGAAAAACTGTTTTTT. It yields the protein CASSRRLNEKLFF.

This chain links TRBV15 with TRBJ2-3, with D perhaps given as TRBD1 or TRBD2 (5 bases each). Trimming left V 0 bases short and J 7 bases short, with 8 bases between. Germline V gene lookup returns CDR1 LNHNV and CDR2 YYDKDF (reference sequence). The CDR3 has 13 residues. CDR3 nucleotides: TGTGCCACCAGCAGAGATGGGGGTTATACGCAGTATTTT. It codes for CATSRDGGYTQYF.

J is TRBJ1-2 and V is TRBV12-5; the match to TRBD1 covers 7 bases. Germline CDR1 and CDR2: LGHNT and FRNRAP. The CDR3 has 12 residues. Trimming at V came to 9 bases and at J to 5 bases, leaving 6 bases not matched to a gene. CDR3 protein: CASGRDSYGYTF. The CDR3 DNA sequence: TGTGCTAGCGGGCGGGACAGTTATGGCTACACCTTC.

The chain has TRBV2 and TRBJ2-2; TRBD2 aligns across 11 bases. J gave up 4 bases and V 6 bases, and 7 bases lay outside the gene matches. From germline, CDR1 is SNHLY and CDR2 FYNNEI. CDR3 size: 16 residues. The CDR3 region is CASRGTSGSPTGELFF. The CDR3 DNA reads as TGTGCCAGCAGAGGGACTAGCGGAAGTCCCACCGGGGAGCTGTTTTTT.

This clone was recorded a few times. The V and J genes are TRBV5-4 and TRBJ2-3; D unresolved. The germline CDR1 and CDR2 sequences are SGHNT and YYREEE (reference sequence). V dropped 4 bases and J dropped 6 bases, with 12 bases sitting between them. CDR3 length: 13 amino acids. DNA for the CDR3: TGTGCCAGCAGCGAGGTCTCCGGCGATACGCAGTATTTT. This sequence encodes CASSEVSGDTQYF.

The chain employs TRBV24-1 and TRBJ2-5; either TRBD1 or TRBD2 may supply D (7 bases each). Germline assignment: CDR1 KGHDR and CDR2 SFDVKD. The CDR3 consists of 14 residues. The ends were cut back, 2 bases at V and 4 bases at J, with 10 bases in the middle. DNA for the CDR3: TGTGCCACCAGTGATTCAGGGGGGGGAGAGACCCAGTACTTC. The encoded protein is CATSDSGGGETQYF.

The rearrangement links TRBV2 to TRBJ1-1, with unresolved D. CDR3 length: 13 amino acids. Germline lookup yields CDR1 SNHLY and CDR2 FYNNEI. Between the trimmed V and J ends, which lost 7 bases and 0 bases, there was a span of 9 bases. The CDR3 region is CASKNGMNTEAFF. In DNA form, the CDR3 reads TGTGCCAGCAAGAATGGCATGAACACTGAAGCTTTCTTT.

V usage is TRBV2 and J usage is TRBJ2-3; 7 bases are a match to TRBD2. Germline V gene lookup returns CDR1 SNHLY and CDR2 FYNNEI. The CDR3 is 13 residues long. The junction had 3 bases not matched to a gene; V was cut back by 5 bases and J by 4 bases. The CDR3 DNA follows: TGTGCCAGCAGTTGGGAGGGACCAGATACGCAGTATTTT. This translates into CASSWEGPDTQYF.

The chain is built from TRBV5-1 and TRBJ2-1; 7 bases agree with TRBD2. In germline, CDR1 is SGHRS, CDR2 YFSETQ. This CDR3 is 15 amino acids long. Trimming at V came to 1 base and at J to 9 bases, leaving 10 bases not matched to a gene. The CDR3 DNA sequence: TGCGCCAGCAGCTTGCTGGCGGGAGTCGGTGGTGAGCAGTTCTTC. This encodes CASSLLAGVGGEQFF.

The V gene is TRBV29-1, the J gene TRBJ2-2, with 13 bases identical to TRBD2. Trimming removed 8 bases from V and 4 bases from J; junction bases left unmatched: 4. The CDR3 consists of 14 residues. Germline V lookup: CDR1 SQVTM, CDR2 ANQGSEA. The CDR3 nucleotides are TGCAGCATCAGACTAGCGGGAGGCACCGGGGAGCTGTTTTTT. Translated: CSIRLAGGTGELFF.

The table lists this clone with a count of one. The chain is built from TRBV5-5 and TRBJ2-1; the D gene is possibly TRBD2 (5 bases). The CDR3 runs 15 residues. The V gene's germline CDR1 is SGHKS and CDR2 YYEKEE (reference sequence). With 4 bases removed from V and 5 bases from J, the gap between germline ends came to 16 bases. The CDR3: CASSKLVLRDNEQFF. The CDR3 nucleotides read TGTGCCAGCAGCAAACTAGTTCTTCGGGACAATGAGCAGTTCTTC. The whole variable domain, filled in from reference TRBV5-5 and TRBJ2-1, reads DAGVTQSPTHLIKTRGQQVTLRCSPISGHKSVSWYQQVLGQGPQFIFQYYEKEERGRGNFPDRFSARQFPNYSSELNVNALLLGDSALYLCASSKLVLRDNEQFFGPGTRLTVL.

This chain connects TRBV9 to TRBJ2-1; D is uncertain. CDR3 length: 16 residues. CDR1 is SGDLS, CDR2 YYNGEE, per germline. V lost 0 bases and J 1 base, leaving 11 bases between the germline ends. The DNA of the CDR3 is TGTGCCAGCAGCGTAGAAGGTTCCGGGTCCTACAATGAGCAGTTCTTC. Its protein is CASSVEGSGSYNEQFF. The complete variable domain, with remaining parts taken from reference TRBV9 and TRBJ2-1, reads DSGVTQTPKHLITATGQRVTLRCSPRSGDLSVYWYQQSLDQGLQFLIQYYNGEERAKGNILERFSAQQFPDLHSELNLSSLELGDSALYFCASSVEGSGSYNEQFFGPGTRLTVL.